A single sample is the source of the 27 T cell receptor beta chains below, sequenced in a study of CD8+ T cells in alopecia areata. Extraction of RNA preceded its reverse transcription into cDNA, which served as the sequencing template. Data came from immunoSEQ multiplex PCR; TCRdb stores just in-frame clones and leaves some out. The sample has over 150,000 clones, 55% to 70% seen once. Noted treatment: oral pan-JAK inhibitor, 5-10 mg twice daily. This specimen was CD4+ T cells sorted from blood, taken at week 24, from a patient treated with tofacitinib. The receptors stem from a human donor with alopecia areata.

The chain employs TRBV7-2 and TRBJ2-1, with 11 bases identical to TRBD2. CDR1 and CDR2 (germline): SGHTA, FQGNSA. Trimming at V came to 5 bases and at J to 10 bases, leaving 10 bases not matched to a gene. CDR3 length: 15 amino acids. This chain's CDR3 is CASSGLAGPRGEQFF. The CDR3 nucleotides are TGTGCCAGCAGCGGACTAGCGGGCCCGAGAGGGGAGCAGTTCTTC.

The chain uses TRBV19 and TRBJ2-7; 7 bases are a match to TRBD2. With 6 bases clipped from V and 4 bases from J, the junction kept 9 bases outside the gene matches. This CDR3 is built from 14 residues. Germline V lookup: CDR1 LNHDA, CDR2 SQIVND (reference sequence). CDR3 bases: TGTGCCAGTAGCCCCCAGGGAGGGGTTTACGAGCAGTACTTC. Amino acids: CASSPQGGVYEQYF.

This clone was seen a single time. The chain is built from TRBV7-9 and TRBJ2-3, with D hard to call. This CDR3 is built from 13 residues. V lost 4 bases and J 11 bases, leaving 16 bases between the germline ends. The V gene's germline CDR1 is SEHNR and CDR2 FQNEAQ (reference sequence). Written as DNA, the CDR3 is TGTGCCAGCAGCTCCTATGGAGAGACCAGGCAGTATTTT. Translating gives CASSSYGETRQYF.

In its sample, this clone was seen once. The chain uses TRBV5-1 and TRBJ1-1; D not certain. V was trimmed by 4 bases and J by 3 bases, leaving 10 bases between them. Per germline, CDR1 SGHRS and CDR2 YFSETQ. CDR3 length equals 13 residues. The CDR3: CASSTRSDTEAFF. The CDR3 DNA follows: TGCGCCAGCAGCACCAGATCGGACACTGAAGCTTTCTTT.

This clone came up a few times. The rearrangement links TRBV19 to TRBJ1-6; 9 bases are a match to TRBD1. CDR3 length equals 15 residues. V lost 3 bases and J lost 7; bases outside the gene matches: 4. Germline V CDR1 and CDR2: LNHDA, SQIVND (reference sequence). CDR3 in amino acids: CASSMTGTGNSPLHF. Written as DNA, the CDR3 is TGTGCCAGTAGTATGACCGGGACAGGGAATTCACCCCTCCACTTT. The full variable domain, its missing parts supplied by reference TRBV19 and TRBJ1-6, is DGGITQSPKYLFRKEGQNVTLSCEQNLNHDAMYWYRQDPGQGLRLIYYSQIVNDFQKGDIAEGYSVSREKKESFPLTVTSAQKNPTAFYLCASSMTGTGNSPLHFGNGTRLTVT.

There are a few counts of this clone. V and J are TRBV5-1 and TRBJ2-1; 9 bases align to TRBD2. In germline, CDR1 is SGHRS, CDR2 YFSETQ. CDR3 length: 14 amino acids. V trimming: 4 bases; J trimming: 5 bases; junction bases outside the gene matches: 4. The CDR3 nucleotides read TGCGCCAGCAGCGTATTAGCGGGGGACAATGAGCAGTTCTTC. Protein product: CASSVLAGDNEQFF.

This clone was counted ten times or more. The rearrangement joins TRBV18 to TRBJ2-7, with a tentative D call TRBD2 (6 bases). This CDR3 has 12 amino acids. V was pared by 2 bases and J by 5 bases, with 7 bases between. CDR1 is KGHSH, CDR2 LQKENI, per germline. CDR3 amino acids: CASSPGGNEQYF. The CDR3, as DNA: TGTGCCAGCTCACCAGGGGGGAACGAGCAGTACTTC.

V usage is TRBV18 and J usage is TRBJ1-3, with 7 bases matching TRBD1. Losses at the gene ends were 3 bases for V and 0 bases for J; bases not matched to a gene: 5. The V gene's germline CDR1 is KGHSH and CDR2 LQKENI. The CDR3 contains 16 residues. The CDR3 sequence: CASSPGQISSGNTIYF. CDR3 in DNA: TGTGCCAGCTCACCGGGACAGATCAGCTCTGGAAACACCATATATTTT.

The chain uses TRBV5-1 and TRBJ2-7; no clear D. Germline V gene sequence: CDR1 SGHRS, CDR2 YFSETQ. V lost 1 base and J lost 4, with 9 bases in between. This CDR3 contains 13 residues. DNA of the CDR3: TGCGCCAGCAGCTTGTCCCCGGGTTACGAGCAGTACTTC. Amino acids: CASSLSPGYEQYF.

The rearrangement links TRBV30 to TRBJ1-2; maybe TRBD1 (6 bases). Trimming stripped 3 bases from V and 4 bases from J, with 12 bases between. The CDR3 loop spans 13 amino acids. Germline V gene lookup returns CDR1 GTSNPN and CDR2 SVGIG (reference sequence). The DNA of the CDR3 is TGTGCCTGGAGCCACAGGGAAACCTATGGCTACACCTTC. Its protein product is CAWSHRETYGYTF.

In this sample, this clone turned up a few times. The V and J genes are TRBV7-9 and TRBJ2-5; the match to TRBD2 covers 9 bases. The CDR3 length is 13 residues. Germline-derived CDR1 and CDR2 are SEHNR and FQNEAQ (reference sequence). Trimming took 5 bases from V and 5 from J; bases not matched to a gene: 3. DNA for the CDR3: TGTGCCAGCAGCCAGAGCGGGGGGGAGACCCAGTACTTC. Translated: CASSQSGGETQYF.

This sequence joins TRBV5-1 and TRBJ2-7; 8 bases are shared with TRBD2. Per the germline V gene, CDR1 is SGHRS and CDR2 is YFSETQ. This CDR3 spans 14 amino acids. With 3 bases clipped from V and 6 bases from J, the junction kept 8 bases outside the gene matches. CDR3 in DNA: TGCGCCAGCAGCTCTATCGGGAGGGCCGGCGAGCAGTACTTC. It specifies CASSSIGRAGEQYF.

As DNA, the CDR3 is TGTGCCAGCAGCTTAGAGTCAAGCGGACCCTACAATGAGCAGTTCTTC. This gives the protein CASSLESSGPYNEQFF. J is TRBJ2-1 and V is TRBV7-6; possible D gene TRBD2, 5 bases. CDR1 and CDR2 from the germline V gene are SGHVS and FNYEAQ. V gave up 1 base and J gave up 2 bases, with 12 bases separating them. CDR3 size: 16 residues.

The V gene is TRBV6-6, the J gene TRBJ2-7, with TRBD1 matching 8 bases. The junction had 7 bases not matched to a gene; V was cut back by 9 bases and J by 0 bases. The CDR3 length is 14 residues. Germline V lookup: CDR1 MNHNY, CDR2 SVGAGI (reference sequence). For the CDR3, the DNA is TGTGCCAGTCGGGACAGGACAGCCTCCTACGAGCAGTACTTC. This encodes CASRDRTASYEQYF.

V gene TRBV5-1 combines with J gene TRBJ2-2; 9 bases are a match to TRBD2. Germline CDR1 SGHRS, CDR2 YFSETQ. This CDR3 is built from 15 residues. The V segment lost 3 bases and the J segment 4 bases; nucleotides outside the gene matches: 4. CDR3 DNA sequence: TGCGCCAGCAGCTCTCTAGCGGGACGCACCGGGGAGCTGTTTTTT. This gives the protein CASSSLAGRTGELFF.

The CDR3 nucleotides read TGCGCCAGCAGCTGGAGGGACAGGGACATTCAGTACTTC. Protein: CASSWRDRDIQYF. The rearrangement joins TRBV5-1 to TRBJ2-4, with 9 bases identical to TRBD1. Per the germline V gene, CDR1 is SGHRS and CDR2 is YFSETQ. This CDR3 is 13 amino acids long. J was trimmed by 8 bases and V by 3 bases; bases with no gene match: 3.

The CDR3 is CSSRMNTEAFF. CDR3 bases: TGCAGCAGCAGGATGAACACTGAAGCTTTCTTT. This chain connects TRBV29-1 to TRBJ1-1; D call uncertain. V lost 8 bases and J lost 0, with 7 bases in between. This CDR3 comprises 11 residues. CDR1 and CDR2 from the germline V gene are SQVTM and ANQGSEA. Looking up the rest from reference TRBV29-1 and TRBJ1-1 gives the full variable domain: SAVISQKPSRDICQRGTSLTIQCQVDSQVTMMFWYRQQPGQSLTLIATANQGSEATYESGFVIDKFPISRPNLTFSTLTVSNMSPEDSSIYLCSSRMNTEAFFGQGTRLTVV.

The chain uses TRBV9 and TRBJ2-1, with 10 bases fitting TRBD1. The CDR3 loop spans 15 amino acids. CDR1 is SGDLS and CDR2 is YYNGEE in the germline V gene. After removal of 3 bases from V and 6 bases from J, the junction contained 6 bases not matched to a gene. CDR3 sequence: CASSDYRDRGNEQFF. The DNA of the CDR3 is TGTGCCAGCAGCGATTACCGGGACAGGGGCAATGAGCAGTTCTTC.

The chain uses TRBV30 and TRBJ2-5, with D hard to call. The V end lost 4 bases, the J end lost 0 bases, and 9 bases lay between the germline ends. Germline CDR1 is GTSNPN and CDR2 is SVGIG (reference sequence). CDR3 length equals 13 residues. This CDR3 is CAWTSEYQETQYF. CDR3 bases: TGTGCCTGGACCTCTGAGTACCAAGAGACCCAGTACTTC.

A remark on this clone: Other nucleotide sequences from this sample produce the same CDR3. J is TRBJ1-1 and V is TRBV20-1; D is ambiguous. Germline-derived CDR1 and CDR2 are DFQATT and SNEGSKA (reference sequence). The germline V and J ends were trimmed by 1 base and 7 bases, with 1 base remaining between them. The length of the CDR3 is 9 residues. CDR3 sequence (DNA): TGCAGTGCTAGAGGTGAAGCTTTCTTT. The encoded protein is CSARGEAFF.

CDR3 nucleotide sequence: TGTGCCAGCAGCGCAGGACTAGCGGGAGGAGGAGAGCAGTATTTT. Its protein product is CASSAGLAGGGEQYF. V usage is TRBV11-2 and J usage is TRBJ2-3, with 14 bases that match TRBD2. With V trimmed by 5 bases and J by 11 bases, 9 bases remained unmatched. The germline CDR1 and CDR2 sequences are SGHAT and FQNNGV. CDR3 length equals 15 residues.

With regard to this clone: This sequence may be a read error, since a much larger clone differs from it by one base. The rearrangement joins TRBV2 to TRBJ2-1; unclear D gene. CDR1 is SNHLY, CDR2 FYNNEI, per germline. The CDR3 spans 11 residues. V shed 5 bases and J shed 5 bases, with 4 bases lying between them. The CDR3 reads CASSFDNEQFF. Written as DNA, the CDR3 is TGTGCCAGCAGTTTCGACAATGAGCAGTTCTTC.

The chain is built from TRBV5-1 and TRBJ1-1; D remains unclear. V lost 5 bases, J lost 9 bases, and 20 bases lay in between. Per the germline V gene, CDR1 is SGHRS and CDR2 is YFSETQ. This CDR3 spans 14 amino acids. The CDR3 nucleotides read TGCGCCAGCAGATACGACCCCCATGGGGAGAAAGCTTTCTTT. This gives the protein CASRYDPHGEKAFF.

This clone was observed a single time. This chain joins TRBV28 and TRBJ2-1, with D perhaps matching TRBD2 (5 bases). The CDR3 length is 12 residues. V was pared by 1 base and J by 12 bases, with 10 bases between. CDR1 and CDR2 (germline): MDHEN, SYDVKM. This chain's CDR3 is CASSLFELAQFF. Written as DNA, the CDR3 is TGTGCCAGCAGTTTATTCGAGCTAGCGCAGTTCTTC.

CDR3 amino acids: CASSFVVSPSGGIQETQYF. In nucleotides, the CDR3 is TGTGCCAGCAGCTTCGTTGTTTCCCCTAGCGGGGGGATCCAAGAGACCCAGTACTTC. This sequence joins TRBV5-4 and TRBJ2-5, with 11 bases matching TRBD2. CDR1 and CDR2 (germline): SGHNT, YYREEE (reference sequence). The CDR3 length is 19 residues. V lost 2 bases, J lost 1 base, and 13 bases stayed unmatched.

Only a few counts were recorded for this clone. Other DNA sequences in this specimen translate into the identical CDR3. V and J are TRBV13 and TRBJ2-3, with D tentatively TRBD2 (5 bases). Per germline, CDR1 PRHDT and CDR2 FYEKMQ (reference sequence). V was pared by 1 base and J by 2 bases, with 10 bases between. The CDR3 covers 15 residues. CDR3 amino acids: CASSLVPSPTDTQYF. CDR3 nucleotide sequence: TGTGCCAGCAGCTTAGTGCCTAGCCCCACAGATACGCAGTATTTT. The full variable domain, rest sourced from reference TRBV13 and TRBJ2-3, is AAGVIQSPRHLIKEKRETATLKCYPIPRHDTVYWYQQGPGQDPQFLISFYEKMQSDKGSIPDRFSAQQFSDYHSELNMSSLELGDSALYFCASSLVPSPTDTQYFGPGTRLTVL.

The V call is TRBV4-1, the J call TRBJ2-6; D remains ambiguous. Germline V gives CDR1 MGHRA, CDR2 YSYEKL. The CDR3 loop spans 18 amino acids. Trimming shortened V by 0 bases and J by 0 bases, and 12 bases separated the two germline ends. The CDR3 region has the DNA TGCGCCAGCAGCCAAGAAAATACATTCCTCTCTGGGGCCAACGTCCTGACTTTC. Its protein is CASSQENTFLSGANVLTF.